This T cell receptor (beta chain) emerged from a study of blood T cell repertoires in COVID-19. Study at large: From T cells, B-cell-depleted T cells, or PBMCs came the material, which was cDNA or gDNA.

The repertoire was sequenced with immunoSEQ multiplex PCR; TCRdb's copy has only in-frame clones and lacks some. The sample has 190,000 or so clones; approximately 75% are singletons. The CDR3 is 16 residues long. The germline gives CDR1 SGHVS, CDR2 FQNEAQ. V gave up 5 bases and J gave up 4 bases; unmatched junction bases: 6. Enrolled through a virtual design, the participants were between roughly 18 and 90 years of age and came from under 25 US areas. Categorization into cohorts depended on clinical history that participants reported. The chain couples TRBV7-8 to TRBJ2-2; 11 bases map to TRBD2. Material for sequencing was PBMCs or T cells enriched from blood (not recorded which). This clonotype was obtained from a man aged 40-55 years who had recovered from COVID-19. CDR3 in DNA: TGTGCCAGCAGCAAGGGACTAGCGGAGCGCACCGGGGAGCTGTTTTTT. Its translation is CASSKGLAERTGELFF.